These 28 T cell receptor beta chains originate from one sample sequenced in a study of T cell responses to AZD1222 COVID-19 vaccine. Measured with immunoSEQ multiplex PCR; TCRdb has only the in-frame clones, and not every one. The repertoire holds some 79,000 clones, with approximately 83% as singletons. Sequenced here: peripheral blood, sampled 28 days after the second AZD1222 dose. These receptors all stem from an adult who received the AZD1222 COVID-19 vaccine.

The rearrangement links TRBV11-2 to TRBJ1-2; D call uncertain. Germline lookup yields CDR1 SGHAT and CDR2 FQNNGV. Trimming stripped 3 bases from V and 3 bases from J, with 17 bases between. The CDR3 runs to 16 residues. CDR3 in amino acids: CASSFDMDTSHYGYTF. The CDR3, as DNA: TGTGCCAGCAGCTTCGACATGGATACTAGTCACTATGGCTACACCTTC. Using reference TRBV11-2 and TRBJ1-2 for the parts outside the CDR3, the full variable domain is EAGVAQSPRYKIIEKRQSVAFWCNPISGHATLYWYQQILGQGPKLLIQFQNNGVVDDSQLPKDRFSAERLKGVDSTLKIQPAKLEDSAVYLCASSFDMDTSHYGYTFGSGTRLTVV.

The V gene is TRBV28, the J gene TRBJ2-3; D not certain. Trimming took 10 bases from V and 5 from J, leaving 13 bases between them. Per germline, CDR1 MDHEN and CDR2 SYDVKM. The CDR3 loop spans 12 amino acids. The CDR3 nucleotides read TGTGCCACCCTCTGGGTGGGAGATACGCAGTATTTT. This codes for CATLWVGDTQYF.

The V gene is TRBV24-1, the J gene TRBJ2-5; weak D call: TRBD1 (5 bases). V gave up 10 bases and J gave up 3 bases, with 14 bases separating them. The CDR3 spans 13 residues. In germline, CDR1 is KGHDR, CDR2 SFDVKD. The CDR3: CATSRDSKETQYF. CDR3 in DNA: TGTGCCACAAGTAGAGACAGCAAAGAGACCCAGTACTTC.

The V and J genes are TRBV5-4 and TRBJ2-5; either TRBD1 or TRBD2 may supply D (5 bases each). Germline V gene lookup returns CDR1 SGHNT and CDR2 YYREEE (reference sequence). This CDR3 contains 16 residues. Trimming left V 0 bases short and J 5 bases short, with 17 bases between. The CDR3 DNA reads TGTGCCAGCAGCTTGGTCGCCCCTGGCTGGGGGGAGACCCAGTACTTC. This translates into CASSLVAPGWGETQYF.

This clone has just one count. V gene TRBV30 combines with J gene TRBJ2-1; 8 bases agree with TRBD2. The V and J ends lost 7 bases and 8 bases, in that order; junction bases with no gene match: 19. The CDR3 sequence is 16 residues long. From germline, CDR1 is GTSNPN and CDR2 SVGIG (reference sequence). The CDR3 here is CASLPQRGGKGYEQFF. In DNA, the CDR3 is TGTGCCTCCCTCCCTCAACGGGGGGGCAAGGGGTATGAGCAGTTCTTC.

The J gene is TRBJ2-7, the V gene TRBV7-2; TRBD1 agrees at 9 bases. This CDR3 is built from 18 residues. Germline V lookup: CDR1 SGHTA, CDR2 FQGNSA. V dropped 5 bases and J dropped 0; count of bases not matched to a gene: 14. The CDR3 is CASSAQQDRGFFSYEQYF. The CDR3, as DNA: TGTGCCAGCAGCGCTCAGCAGGACAGGGGTTTTTTCTCCTACGAGCAGTACTTC.

This chain joins TRBV7-6 and TRBJ1-2, with 7 bases fitting TRBD1. CDR3 length equals 15 residues. From germline, CDR1 is SGHVS and CDR2 FNYEAQ. After removal of 5 bases from V and 0 bases from J, the junction contained 6 bases not matched to a gene. CDR3 in DNA: TGTGCCAGCAGCCCGCGACAGGGTTCTAACTATGGCTACACCTTC. Translation gives CASSPRQGSNYGYTF.

This chain links TRBV3-1 (or the pseudogene TRBV3-2) with TRBJ2-3; 7 bases are shared with TRBD2. The CDR3 spans 14 residues. After removal of 9 bases from V and 2 bases from J, the junction contained 8 bases not matched to a gene. Germline-derived CDR1 and CDR2 are LGHDT and YNNKEL (reference sequence). The CDR3 spells CASKPGGITDTQYF. The CDR3 nucleotides read TGTGCCAGTAAACCCGGGGGGATCACAGATACGCAGTATTTT.

The J gene is TRBJ2-7, the V gene TRBV19, with TRBD2 matching 13 bases. Trimming took 5 bases from V and 4 from J; bases not matched to a gene: 2. The CDR3 sequence is 14 residues long. The germline V gene encodes CDR1 LNHDA and CDR2 SQIVND (reference sequence). CDR3 region: CASSGTSGAYEQYF. CDR3 sequence (DNA): TGTGCCAGTAGTGGGACTAGCGGGGCTTACGAGCAGTACTTC.

The chain combines TRBV5-5 with TRBJ2-2; 16 bases are shared with TRBD2. The CDR3 has 20 amino acids. Germline CDR1 is SGHKS and CDR2 is YYEKEE (reference sequence). V lost 3 bases and J lost 0; bases outside the gene matches: 8. CDR3 amino acids: CASSSGQGTSGRANTGELFF. DNA of the CDR3: TGTGCCAGCAGCTCCGGACAGGGGACTAGCGGGAGGGCGAACACCGGGGAGCTGTTTTTT.

V and J are TRBV19 and TRBJ2-2, with a weak D call TRBD1 (6 bases). Trimming took off 4 bases at V and 6 bases at J, with 12 bases between the two ends. Germline V lookup: CDR1 LNHDA, CDR2 SQIVND (reference sequence). The CDR3 spans 14 residues. This CDR3 reads CASSTHYRAGELFF. In DNA form, the CDR3 reads TGTGCCAGTAGTACCCATTACAGGGCCGGGGAGCTGTTTTTT.

The rearrangement links TRBV6-5 to TRBJ1-5; D possibly corresponds to TRBD1 (5 bases). V was shortened by 8 bases and J by 3 bases, with 11 bases between the two germline ends. The CDR3 contains 13 residues. Germline V gene data show CDR1 as MNHEY and CDR2 as SVGAGI. The DNA of the CDR3 is TGTGCCAGCGTGGGGGTTAACAATCAGCCCCAGCATTTT. Its translation: CASVGVNNQPQHF.

This clone was observed a handful of times. V usage is TRBV6-2 or TRBV6-3 and J usage is TRBJ1-4; tentatively, D is TRBD1 (6 bases). Germline V gives CDR1 MNHEY, CDR2 SVGEGT. This CDR3 has 17 residues. Between the trimmed V and J ends, which lost 4 bases and 5 bases, there was a span of 20 bases. This chain's CDR3 is CASSFNRAIAQNEKLFF. As DNA, the CDR3 is TGTGCCAGCAGTTTCAACAGGGCGATTGCGCAAAATGAAAAACTGTTTTTT.

The chain has TRBV7-9 and TRBJ1-6; 9 bases agree with TRBD1. This CDR3 spans 16 amino acids. The V and J ends lost 0 bases and 7 bases, in that order; junction bases with no gene match: 4. Germline assignment: CDR1 SEHNR and CDR2 FQNEAQ (reference sequence). The CDR3 nucleotides are TGTGCCAGCAGCTTAGCCACAGGGGGCATGAATTCACCCCTCCACTTT. This gives the protein CASSLATGGMNSPLHF.

This rearrangement joins TRBV7-6 to TRBJ2-1; D is possibly TRBD2 (5 bases). The V and J ends lost 2 bases and 8 bases respectively, with 19 bases between them. The germline CDR1 and CDR2 sequences are SGHVS and FNYEAQ. The CDR3 has 16 amino acids. The CDR3 loop is CASSLFGGSRVDEQFF. The DNA of the CDR3 is TGTGCCAGCAGCTTATTTGGAGGCTCCAGAGTTGATGAGCAGTTCTTC.

This chain links TRBV28 with TRBJ1-2; the D is unclear. The germline gives CDR1 MDHEN, CDR2 SYDVKM. CDR3 size: 11 residues. The germline V and J ends were trimmed by 3 bases and 4 bases, with 3 bases remaining between them. CDR3 bases: TGTGCCAGCAGTTTCGGCTATGGCTACACCTTC. The encoded protein is CASSFGYGYTF.

The CDR3 spells CASSGARPNNSPLHF. CDR3 DNA: TGTGCCAGCAGCGGGGCACGTCCGAATAATTCACCCCTCCACTTT. The chain is built from TRBV6-5 and TRBJ1-6; a weak D match, TRBD1 (5 bases). The V end was cut by 6 bases, the J end by 5 bases, with 14 bases between. The CDR3 covers 15 residues. The germline V gene encodes CDR1 MNHEY and CDR2 SVGAGI.

In this sample, this clone turned up once. The rearrangement joins TRBV11-3 to TRBJ2-7; D possibly corresponds to TRBD2 (5 bases). The germline gives CDR1 SGHNT, CDR2 YENEEA. This CDR3 is 15 amino acids long. Trimming shortened V by 2 bases and J by 4 bases, and 15 bases separated the two germline ends. The CDR3 is CASSLMRLTPYEQYF. The DNA of the CDR3 is TGTGCCAGCAGCTTAATGCGACTAACCCCGTACGAGCAGTACTTC.

This clone was seen more than once but under ten times. The chain carries TRBV11-2 and TRBJ2-2; D remains ambiguous. Per the germline V gene, CDR1 is SGHAT and CDR2 is FQNNGV. The CDR3 consists of 11 residues. Trimming removed 5 bases at V and 9 bases at J, with 7 bases between. CDR3 amino acids: CASSPSWELFF. For the CDR3, the DNA is TGTGCCAGCAGCCCGTCCTGGGAGCTGTTTTTT.

V is TRBV10-3 and J is TRBJ2-1, with 8 bases aligning to TRBD2. V lost 11 bases, J lost 4 bases, and 10 bases stayed unmatched. Looked up from germline, CDR1 is ENHRY and CDR2 is SYGVKD. This CDR3 contains 14 residues. CDR3 bases: TGTGCCGGACGAAGTAGCGGGGATTACAATGAGCAGTTCTTC. It yields the protein CAGRSSGDYNEQFF.

The chain links TRBV2 to TRBJ2-7, with 7 bases aligning to TRBD2. J gave up 2 bases and V 5 bases, and 6 bases lay outside the gene matches. Germline lookup yields CDR1 SNHLY and CDR2 FYNNEI. The CDR3 sequence is 14 residues long. The CDR3: CASSITAGPYEQYF. The DNA of the CDR3 is TGTGCCAGCAGTATCACAGCGGGACCCTACGAGCAGTACTTC.

The V and J genes are TRBV30 and TRBJ1-1; tentatively, D is TRBD1 (5 bases). V was clipped by 1 base and J by 3 bases, with 12 bases between them. Germline CDR1 GTSNPN, CDR2 SVGIG (reference sequence). The CDR3 sequence is 14 residues long. CDR3 sequence: CAWSAWDGHTEAFF. DNA of the CDR3: TGTGCCTGGAGTGCCTGGGACGGCCACACTGAAGCTTTCTTT.

The chain employs TRBV7-9 and TRBJ1-4; D is undetermined. V was pared by 1 base and J by 8 bases, with 14 bases between. The germline gives CDR1 SEHNR, CDR2 FQNEAQ (reference sequence). The CDR3 is 15 amino acids. The CDR3 nucleotides are TGTGCCAGCAGCTTAGAAAGGATGGTAGAGGAAAAACTGTTTTTT. Its translation: CASSLERMVEEKLFF.

The chain carries TRBV7-2 and TRBJ2-3; 11 bases are a match to TRBD1. The CDR3 covers 14 residues. Losses at the gene ends were 5 bases for V and 6 bases for J; bases not matched to a gene: 4. The V gene's germline CDR1 is SGHTA and CDR2 FQGNSA. CDR3 coding DNA: TGTGCCAGCAGCCGGACAGGGGGCATGGATACGCAGTATTTT. It codes for CASSRTGGMDTQYF.

The chain couples TRBV4-3 to TRBJ2-5; D gene ambiguous. The CDR3 runs to 13 residues. Germline loops: CDR1 LGHNA, CDR2 YSLEER. The germline V and J ends were trimmed by 1 base and 7 bases, with 10 bases remaining between them. The CDR3 protein is CASSQVPLGTQYF. The CDR3 DNA reads TGCGCCAGCAGCCAAGTTCCCCTGGGGACCCAGTACTTC.

This chain links TRBV10-3 with TRBJ2-1; 9 nucleotides match TRBD2. CDR1 is ENHRY, CDR2 SYGVKD, per germline. The CDR3 sequence is 16 residues long. The ends lost 8 bases at V and 0 bases at J; junction bases unmatched: 8. The CDR3 region is CAIGSSGASSYNEQFF. CDR3 nucleotides: TGTGCCATCGGATCTAGCGGGGCAAGCTCCTACAATGAGCAGTTCTTC.

The chain has TRBV5-1 and TRBJ1-3; 7 nucleotides match TRBD1. This CDR3 region has 16 residues. The germline gives CDR1 SGHRS, CDR2 YFSETQ. Trimming removed 4 bases from V and 0 bases from J; junction bases left unmatched: 7. DNA of the CDR3: TGCGCCAGCAGCGACCGGGACAGCTACTCTGGAAACACCATATATTTT. Its translation: CASSDRDSYSGNTIYF.

The chain uses TRBV9 and TRBJ1-2, with 8 bases that match TRBD1. The CDR3 length is 16 residues. Germline loops: CDR1 SGDLS, CDR2 YYNGEE. The V segment lost 3 bases and the J segment 0 bases; nucleotides outside the gene matches: 7. The CDR3 sequence is CASSAGQGRANYGYTF. The CDR3 bases are TGTGCCAGCAGCGCCGGACAGGGACGGGCTAACTATGGCTACACCTTC.